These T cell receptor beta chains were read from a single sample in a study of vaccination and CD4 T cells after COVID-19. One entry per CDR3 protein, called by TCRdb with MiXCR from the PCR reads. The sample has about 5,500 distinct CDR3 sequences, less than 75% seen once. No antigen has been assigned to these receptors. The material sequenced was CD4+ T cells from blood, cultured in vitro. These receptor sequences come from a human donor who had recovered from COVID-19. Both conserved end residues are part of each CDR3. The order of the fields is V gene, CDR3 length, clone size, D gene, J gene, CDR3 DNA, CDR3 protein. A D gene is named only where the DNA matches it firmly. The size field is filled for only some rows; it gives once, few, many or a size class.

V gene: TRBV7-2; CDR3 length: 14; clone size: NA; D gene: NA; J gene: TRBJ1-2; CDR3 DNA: TGTGCCAGCAGCTTAGAGGCCCGGGGACGTGGCTACACCTTC; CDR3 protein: CASSLEARGRGYTF
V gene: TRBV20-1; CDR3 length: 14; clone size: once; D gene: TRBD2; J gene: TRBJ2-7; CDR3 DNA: TGCAGTGCTAGAGCTGGGGAGGGCCGCTCCGAGCAGTACTTC; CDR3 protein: CSARAGEGRSEQYF
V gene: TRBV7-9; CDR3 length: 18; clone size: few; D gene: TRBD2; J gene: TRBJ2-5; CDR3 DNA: TGTGCCAGCAACCCGGGACTAGCGGGGGGGGCCGGGGCAGAGACCCAGTACTTC; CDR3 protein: CASNPGLAGGAGAETQYF
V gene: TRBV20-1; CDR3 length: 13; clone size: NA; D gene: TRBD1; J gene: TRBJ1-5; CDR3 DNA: TGCAGTGCTAACAGGGGGCTGAATCAGCCCCAGCATTTT; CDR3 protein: CSANRGLNQPQHF
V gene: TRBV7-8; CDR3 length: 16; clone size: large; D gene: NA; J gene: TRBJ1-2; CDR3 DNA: TGTGCCAGCAGCTTAGTAGGGGGGTACCTTAACTATGGCTACACCTTC; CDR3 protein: CASSLVGGYLNYGYTF
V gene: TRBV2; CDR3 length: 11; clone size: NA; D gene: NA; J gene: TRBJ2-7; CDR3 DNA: TGTGCCAGCAGTGAGGTTCGGGAGCAGTACTTC; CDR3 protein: CASSEVREQYF
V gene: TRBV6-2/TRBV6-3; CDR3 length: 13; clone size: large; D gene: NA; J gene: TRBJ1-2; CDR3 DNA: TGTGCCAGCAGTTCCAGGGGAGGACAAGGCTACACCTTC; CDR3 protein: CASSSRGGQGYTF
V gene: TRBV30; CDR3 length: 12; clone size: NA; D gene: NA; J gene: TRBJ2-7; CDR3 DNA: TGTGCCTGGGCGGGGAGCTCCTACGAGCAGTACTTC; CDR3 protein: CAWAGSSYEQYF
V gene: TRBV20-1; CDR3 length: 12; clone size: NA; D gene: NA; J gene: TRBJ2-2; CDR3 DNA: TGCAGTGCTTTGACCGGGGCCGGGGAGCTGTTTTTT; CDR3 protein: CSALTGAGELFF
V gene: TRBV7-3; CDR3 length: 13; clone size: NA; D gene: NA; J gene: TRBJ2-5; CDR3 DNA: TGTGCCAGCAGCACCGATAGGACGGGGACCCAGTACTTC; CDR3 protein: CASSTDRTGTQYF
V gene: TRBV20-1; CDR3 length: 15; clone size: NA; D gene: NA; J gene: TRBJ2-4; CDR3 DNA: TGCAGTGCTAGAGGGGGGATTCTAGCCAAAAACATTCAGTACTTC; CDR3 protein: CSARGGILAKNIQYF
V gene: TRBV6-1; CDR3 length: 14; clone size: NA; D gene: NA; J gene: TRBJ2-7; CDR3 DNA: TGTGCCAGCAAAAGGGGGGCCCTTGCGGGCGAGCAGTACTTC; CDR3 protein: CASKRGALAGEQYF
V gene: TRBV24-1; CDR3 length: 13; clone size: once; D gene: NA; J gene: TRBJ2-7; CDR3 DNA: TGTGCCACCAGTGATTTGAAGGTGAACGAGCAGTACTTC; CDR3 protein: CATSDLKVNEQYF
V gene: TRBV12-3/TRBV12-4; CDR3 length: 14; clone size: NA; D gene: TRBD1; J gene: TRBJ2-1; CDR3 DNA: TGTGCCAGCAGTCTTGGACAGGGTAGGAATGAGCAGTTCTTC; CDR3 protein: CASSLGQGRNEQFF
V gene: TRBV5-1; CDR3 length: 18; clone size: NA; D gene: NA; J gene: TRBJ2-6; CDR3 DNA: TGCGCCAGCAGCTTCCAAGCCCGGGGGAGCTCTGGGGCCAACGTCCTGACTTTC; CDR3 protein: CASSFQARGSSGANVLTF
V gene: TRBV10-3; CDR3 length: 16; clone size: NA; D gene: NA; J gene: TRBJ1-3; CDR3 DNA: TGTGCCATCAGTGACCATCGGGAGGGGCCCGGAAACACCATATATTTT; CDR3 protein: CAISDHREGPGNTIYF
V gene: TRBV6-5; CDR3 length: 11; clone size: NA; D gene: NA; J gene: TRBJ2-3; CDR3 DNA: TGTGCCAGCAGTTACTCGAATACGCAGTATTTT; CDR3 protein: CASSYSNTQYF
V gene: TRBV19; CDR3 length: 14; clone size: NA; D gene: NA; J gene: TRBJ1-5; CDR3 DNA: TGTGCCAGTAGTATAGCAGATAGCAATCAGCCCCAGCATTTT; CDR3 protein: CASSIADSNQPQHF
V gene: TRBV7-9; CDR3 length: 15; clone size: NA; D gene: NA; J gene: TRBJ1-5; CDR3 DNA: TGTGCCAGCAGCTCAAGCGTTGGGGGGAATCAGCCCCAGCATTTT; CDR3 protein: CASSSSVGGNQPQHF
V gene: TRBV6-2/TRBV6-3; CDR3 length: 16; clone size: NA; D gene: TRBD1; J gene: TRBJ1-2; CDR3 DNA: TGTGCCAGCAGTTACAAAGGGACAGGGCTCGGCTATGGCTACACCTTC; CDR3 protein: CASSYKGTGLGYGYTF
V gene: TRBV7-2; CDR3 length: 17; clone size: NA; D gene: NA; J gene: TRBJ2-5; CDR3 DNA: TGTGCCAGCAGCTGGGCCGATACAGGGTGGGGAGAAGAGACCCAGTACTTC; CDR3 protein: CASSWADTGWGEETQYF
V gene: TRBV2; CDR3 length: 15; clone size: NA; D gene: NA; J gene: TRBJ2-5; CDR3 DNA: TGTGCCAGCAGTGGATCCTGGACGGCACGCGAGACCCAGTACTTC; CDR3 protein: CASSGSWTARETQYF
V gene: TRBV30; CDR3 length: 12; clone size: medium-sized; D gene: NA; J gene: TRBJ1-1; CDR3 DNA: TGTGCCTCCAGGGGCGCAGGCGCTGAAGCTTTCTTT; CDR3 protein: CASRGAGAEAFF
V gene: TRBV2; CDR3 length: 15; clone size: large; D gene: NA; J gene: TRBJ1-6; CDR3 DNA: TGTGCCAGCAGTGAAGCCGGGACGGATAATTCACCCCTCCACTTT; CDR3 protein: CASSEAGTDNSPLHF
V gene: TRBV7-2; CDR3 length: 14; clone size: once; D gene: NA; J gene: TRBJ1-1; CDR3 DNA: TGTGCCAGCAGCTTGGGGATAATGAACACTGAAGCTTTCTTT; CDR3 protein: CASSLGIMNTEAFF
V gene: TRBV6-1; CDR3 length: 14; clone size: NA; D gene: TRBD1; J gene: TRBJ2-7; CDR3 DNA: TGTGCCAGCAGCCCTATGACAGGGATCCCCGAGCAGTACTTC; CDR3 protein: CASSPMTGIPEQYF
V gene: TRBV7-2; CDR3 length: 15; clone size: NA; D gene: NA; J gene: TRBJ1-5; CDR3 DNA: TGTGCCAGCAGCCCCTGGGTGGATAGCAATCAGCCCCAGCATTTT; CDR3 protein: CASSPWVDSNQPQHF
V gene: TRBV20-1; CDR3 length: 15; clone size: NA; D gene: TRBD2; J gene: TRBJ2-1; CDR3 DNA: TGCAGTGCCCCGACTAGCGGGAGGCCGATGGGTGAGCAGTTCTTC; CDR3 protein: CSAPTSGRPMGEQFF